This T cell receptor beta chain was profiled in a study of cytomegalovirus exposure and HLA in healthy donors. To note about this clone: Its antigen is as yet unknown.

The V end was cut by 3 bases, the J end by 4 bases, with 16 bases between. The length of the CDR3 is 15 residues. CDR1 LNHDA and CDR2 SQIVND come from the germline V gene (reference sequence). PCR was performed using 60 Vbeta and 13 Jbeta primers. Measured with immunoSEQ multiplex PCR; TCRdb has only the in-frame clones, and not every one. The table lists 45,000 to 65,000 clones, roughly 72% of them singletons, with around 22% in the top ten. Overall study results and limits: The study dropped some indistinguishable V segments, TRBV6-2 and TRBV6-3 among them. Links to common viral pathogens appeared, in a later analysis, for several of the most significant clusters. In a later analysis, compared with equally common non-associated chains, HLA-associated beta chains were more expanded. Most likely, a cluster of highly shared sequence variants arose as a sequencing artifact.

The material sequenced was PBMCs. The V call is TRBV19, the J call TRBJ2-7; a possible D gene is TRBD2 (6 bases). The sequence was obtained from a woman between 50 and 59 years old in good health and CMV-seropositive. CDR3 loop: CASSIFGAGLYEQYF. CDR3 bases: TGTGCCAGTAGTATTTTCGGGGCGGGACTTTACGAGCAGTACTTC.